The sequence of this TCR beta chain was determined in a study of CD8+CD57+ T cells in acquired aplastic anemia. Study results and caveats: A significant difference in CD8+ Simpson's diversity between patients and controls was not found. Shared by patients and controls, roughly 28 CD8+ CDR3s were abundant in patients.

CDR3 size: 14 residues. Per the germline V gene, CDR1 is LNHDA and CDR2 is SQIVND (reference sequence). Trimming took 5 bases from V and 1 from J, leaving 8 bases between them. Of note for this clonotype: Antigen: not known.

For CDR3 and TCR beta VDJ profiling, genomic DNA was the template used. MiXCR, run by TCRdb on the reads, gives a single entry per CDR3 protein. The repertoire holds about 81,000 distinct CDR3 sequences, with under 50% as singletons. This receptor was obtained from a human donor in good health, serving as a control. The genes are TRBV19 and TRBJ2-2; no definite D call. Sequencing input: sorted CD4+, CD8+, or CD8+CD57+ T cells (not recorded which) from PBMCs. The DNA for the CDR3 is TGTGCCAGTAGTTTGGTACAGAACACCGGGGAGCTGTTTTTT. Protein: CASSLVQNTGELFF.